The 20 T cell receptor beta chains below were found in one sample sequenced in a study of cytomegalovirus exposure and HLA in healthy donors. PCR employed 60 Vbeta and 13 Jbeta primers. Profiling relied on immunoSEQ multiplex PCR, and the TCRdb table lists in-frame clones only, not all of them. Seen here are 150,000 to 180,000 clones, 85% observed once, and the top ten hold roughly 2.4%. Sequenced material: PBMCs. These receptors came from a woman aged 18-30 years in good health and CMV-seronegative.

CDR3 protein: CATQSGSSYEQYF. The DNA for the CDR3 is TGTGCCACCCAAAGCGGAAGCTCCTACGAGCAGTACTTC. The chain recombines TRBV6-1 with TRBJ2-7; D is perhaps TRBD2 (5 bases). V was pared by 10 bases and J by 0 bases, with 13 bases between. The CDR3 runs 13 residues. Germline V gene lookup returns CDR1 MNHNS and CDR2 SASEGT.

The CDR3: CASSVLGTGPYNEQFF. The CDR3 DNA reads as TGTGCCAGCAGCGTACTGGGGACAGGGCCTTACAATGAGCAGTTCTTC. V gene TRBV9 combines with J gene TRBJ2-1; 9 positions match TRBD1. Germline values: CDR1 SGDLS, CDR2 YYNGEE. The CDR3 loop spans 16 amino acids. The V segment lost 1 base and the J segment 4 bases; nucleotides outside the gene matches: 6.

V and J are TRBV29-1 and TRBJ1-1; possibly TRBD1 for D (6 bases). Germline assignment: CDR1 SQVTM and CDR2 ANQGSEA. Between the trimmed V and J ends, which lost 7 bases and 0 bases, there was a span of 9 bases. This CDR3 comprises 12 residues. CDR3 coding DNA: TGCAGCGGGGACATATTGAACACTGAAGCTTTCTTT. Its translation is CSGDILNTEAFF. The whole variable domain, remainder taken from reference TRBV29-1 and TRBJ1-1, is SAVISQKPSRDICQRGTSLTIQCQVDSQVTMMFWYRQQPGQSLTLIATANQGSEATYESGFVIDKFPISRPNLTFSTLTVSNMSPEDSSIYLCSGDILNTEAFFGQGTRLTVV.

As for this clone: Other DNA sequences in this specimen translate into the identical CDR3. The CDR3, as DNA: TGCGCCAGCAGCTTGGAAGGCGGGGGGTCCTACAATGAGCAGTTCTTC. Encoded protein: CASSLEGGGSYNEQFF. The gene calls are TRBV5-1 and TRBJ2-1; 8 bases fit TRBD2. Germline assignment: CDR1 SGHRS and CDR2 YFSETQ. With V trimmed by 0 bases and J by 1 base, 3 bases remained unmatched. This CDR3 is built from 16 residues. Drawing the rest from reference TRBV5-1 and TRBJ2-1, the complete variable domain is KAGVTQTPRYLIKTRGQQVTLSCSPISGHRSVSWYQQTPGQGLQFLFEYFSETQRNKGNFPGRFSGRQFSNSRSEMNVSTLELGDSALYLCASSLEGGGSYNEQFFGPGTRLTVL.

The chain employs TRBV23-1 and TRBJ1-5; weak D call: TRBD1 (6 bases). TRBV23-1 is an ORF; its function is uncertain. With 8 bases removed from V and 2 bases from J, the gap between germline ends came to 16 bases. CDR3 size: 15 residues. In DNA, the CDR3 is TGCGCCAGCGCCGGACAGCAAAGCCGCAATCAGCCCCAGCATTTT. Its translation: CASAGQQSRNQPQHF.

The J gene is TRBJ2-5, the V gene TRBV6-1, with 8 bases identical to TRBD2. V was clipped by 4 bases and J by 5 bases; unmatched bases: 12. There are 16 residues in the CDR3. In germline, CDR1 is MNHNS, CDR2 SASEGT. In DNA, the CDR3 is TGTGCCAGCAGTGCCCGCTATGATCGGGAGGGGGAGACCCAGTACTTC. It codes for CASSARYDREGETQYF.

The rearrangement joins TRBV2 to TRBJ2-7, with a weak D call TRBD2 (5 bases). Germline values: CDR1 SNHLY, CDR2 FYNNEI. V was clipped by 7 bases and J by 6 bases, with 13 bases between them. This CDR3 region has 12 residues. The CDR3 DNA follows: TGTGCCAGCAACGAGGGAGAAACCGAGCAGTACTTC. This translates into CASNEGETEQYF.

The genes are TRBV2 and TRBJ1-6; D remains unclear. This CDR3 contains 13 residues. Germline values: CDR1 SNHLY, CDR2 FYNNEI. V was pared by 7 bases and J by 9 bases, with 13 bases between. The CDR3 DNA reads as TGTGCCAGCATGGCACGGCTAGGTTCACCCCTCCACTTT. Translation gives CASMARLGSPLHF. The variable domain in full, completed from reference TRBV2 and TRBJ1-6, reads EPEVTQTPSHQVTQMGQEVILRCVPISNHLYFYWYRQILGQKVEFLVSFYNNEISEKSEIFDDQFSVERPDGSNFTLKIRSTKLEDSAMYFCASMARLGSPLHFGNGTRLTVT.

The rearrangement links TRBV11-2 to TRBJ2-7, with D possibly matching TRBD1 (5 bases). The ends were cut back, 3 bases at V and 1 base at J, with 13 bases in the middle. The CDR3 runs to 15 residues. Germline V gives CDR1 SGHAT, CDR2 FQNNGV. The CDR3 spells CASSLVRGRSYEQYF. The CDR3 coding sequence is TGTGCCAGCAGCTTGGTAAGGGGTAGATCCTACGAGCAGTACTTC.

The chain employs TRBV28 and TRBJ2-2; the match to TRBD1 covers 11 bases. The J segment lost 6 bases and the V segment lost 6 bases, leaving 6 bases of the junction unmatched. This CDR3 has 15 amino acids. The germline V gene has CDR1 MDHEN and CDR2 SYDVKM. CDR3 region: CASSRGTGGAGELFF. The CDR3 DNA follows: TGTGCCAGCAGCCGAGGGACAGGGGGAGCCGGGGAGCTGTTTTTT.

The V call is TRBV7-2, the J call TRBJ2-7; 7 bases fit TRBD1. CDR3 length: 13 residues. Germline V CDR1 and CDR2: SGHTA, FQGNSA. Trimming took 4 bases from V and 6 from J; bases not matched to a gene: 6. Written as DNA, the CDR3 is TGTGCCAGCAGCTCGGACAGGCGAGGCGAGCAGTACTTC. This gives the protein CASSSDRRGEQYF.

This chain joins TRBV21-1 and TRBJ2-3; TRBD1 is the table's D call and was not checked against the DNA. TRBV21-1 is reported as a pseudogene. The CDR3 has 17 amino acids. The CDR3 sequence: CASSINLRDTFTDTQYF. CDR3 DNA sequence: TGTGCCAGCAGCATTAACCTACGGGACACCTTCACAGATACGCAGTATTTT.

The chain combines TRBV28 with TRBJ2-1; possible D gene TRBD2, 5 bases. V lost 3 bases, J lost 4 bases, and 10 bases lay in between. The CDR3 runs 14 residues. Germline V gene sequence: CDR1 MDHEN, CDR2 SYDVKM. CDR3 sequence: CASSFEGWYNEQFF. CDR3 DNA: TGTGCCAGCAGTTTTGAGGGTTGGTACAATGAGCAGTTCTTC. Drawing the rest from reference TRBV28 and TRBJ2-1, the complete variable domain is DVKVTQSSRYLVKRTGEKVFLECVQDMDHENMFWYRQDPGLGLRLIYFSYDVKMKEKGDIPEGYSVSREKKERFSLILESASTNQTSMYLCASSFEGWYNEQFFGPGTRLTVL.

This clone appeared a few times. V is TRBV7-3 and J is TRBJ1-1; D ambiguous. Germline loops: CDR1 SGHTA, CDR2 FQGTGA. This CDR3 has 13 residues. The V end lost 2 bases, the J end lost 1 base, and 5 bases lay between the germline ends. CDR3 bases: TGTGCCAGCAGCTTATCAGAGAACACTGAAGCTTTCTTT. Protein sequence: CASSLSENTEAFF.

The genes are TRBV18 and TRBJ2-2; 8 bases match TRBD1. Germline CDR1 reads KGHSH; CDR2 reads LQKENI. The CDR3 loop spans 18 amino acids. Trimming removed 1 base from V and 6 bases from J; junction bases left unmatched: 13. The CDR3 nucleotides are TGTGCCAGCTCACCACGGTTGGCCGGGACAGGCGACTCCGGGGAGCTGTTTTTT. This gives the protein CASSPRLAGTGDSGELFF. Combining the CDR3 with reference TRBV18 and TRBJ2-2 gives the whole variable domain NAGVMQNPRHLVRRRGQEARLRCSPMKGHSHVYWYRQLPEEGLKFMVYLQKENIIDESGMPKERFSAEFPKEGPSILRIQQVVRGDSAAYFCASSPRLAGTGDSGELFFGEGSRLTVL.

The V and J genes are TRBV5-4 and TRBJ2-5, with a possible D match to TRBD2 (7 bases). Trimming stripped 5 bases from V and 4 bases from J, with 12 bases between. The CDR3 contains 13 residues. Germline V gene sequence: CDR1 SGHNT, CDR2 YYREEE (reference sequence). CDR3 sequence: CASRRGALETQYF. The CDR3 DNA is TGTGCCAGCAGACGGGGGGCCTTAGAGACCCAGTACTTC. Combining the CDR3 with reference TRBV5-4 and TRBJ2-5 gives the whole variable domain ETGVTQSPTHLIKTRGQQVTLRCSSQSGHNTVSWYQQALGQGPQFIFQYYREEENGRGNFPPRFSGLQFPNYSSELNVNALELDDSALYLCASRRGALETQYFGPGTRLLVL.

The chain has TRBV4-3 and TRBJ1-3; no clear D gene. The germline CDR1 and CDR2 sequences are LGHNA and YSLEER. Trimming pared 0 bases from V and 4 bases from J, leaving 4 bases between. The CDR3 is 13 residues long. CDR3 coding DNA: TGCGCCAGCAGCCAAGAGTCAGGAAACACCATATATTTT. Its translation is CASSQESGNTIYF.

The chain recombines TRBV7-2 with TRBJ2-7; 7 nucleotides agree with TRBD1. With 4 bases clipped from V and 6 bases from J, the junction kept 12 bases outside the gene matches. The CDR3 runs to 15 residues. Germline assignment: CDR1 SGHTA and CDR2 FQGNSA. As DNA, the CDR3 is TGTGCCAGCAGCTCCGGGACAGATGCCTCTCGCGAGCAGTACTTC. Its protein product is CASSSGTDASREQYF.

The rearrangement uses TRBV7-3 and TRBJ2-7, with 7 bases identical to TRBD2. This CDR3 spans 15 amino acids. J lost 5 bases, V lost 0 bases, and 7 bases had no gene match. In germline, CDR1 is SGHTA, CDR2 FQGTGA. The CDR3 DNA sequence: TGTGCCAGCAGCTTAACCCCGGGGCGGGAGAACGAGCAGTACTTC. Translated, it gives CASSLTPGRENEQYF.

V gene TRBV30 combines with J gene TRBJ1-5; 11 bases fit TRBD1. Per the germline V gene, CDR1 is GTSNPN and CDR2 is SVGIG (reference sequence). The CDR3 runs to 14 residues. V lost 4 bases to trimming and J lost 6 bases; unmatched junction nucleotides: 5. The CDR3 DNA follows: TGTGCCTGGAAGGGACAGGGGGTCGGTCAGCCCCAGCATTTT. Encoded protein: CAWKGQGVGQPQHF.